This is a list of T cell receptor beta chains from one sample in a study of cytomegalovirus exposure and HLA in healthy donors. Using immunoSEQ multiplex PCR, the repertoire was profiled, and TCRdb retains in-frame clones only, with some absent. The table has 250,000 to 350,000 clones, roughly 85% seen once; the top ten hold 0.7% to 0.85%. The sample consisted of PBMCs. The source is a woman aged 18-29 years in good health and CMV-seronegative. The CDR3 runs from the conserved cysteine through the conserved F or W. The order of the fields is D gene, clone size, J gene, V gene, CDR3 protein, CDR3 DNA. A D gene is named only where the DNA matches it firmly. A clone size is listed for some rows: how often the clone was seen (once, few, many), or a class if it is expanded.

.,.,TRBJ2-7,TRBV28,CASSLYPGQLTYEQYF,TGTGCCAGCAGTTTATACCCGGGACAACTTACCTACGAGCAGTACTTC
TRBD1,.,TRBJ1-2,TRBV28,CASSLSGGSYTF,TGTGCCAGCAGTTTATCAGGGGGCAGCTACACCTTC
TRBD2,.,TRBJ2-7,TRBV7-9,CASSLVAGVRDEQYF,TGTGCCAGCAGCTTAGTAGCGGGAGTTCGAGACGAGCAGTACTTC
TRBD1,.,TRBJ2-5,TRBV10-1,CASRQEPRGRETQYF,TGCGCCAGCAGACAAGAACCCAGGGGGCGAGAGACCCAGTACTTC
.,.,TRBJ2-4,TRBV5-1,CASSDPRQGLENIQYF,TGCGCCAGCAGCGATCCCCGTCAGGGTTTGGAAAACATTCAGTACTTC
.,.,TRBJ2-1,TRBV29-1,CSVGGLARNEQFF,TGCAGCGTTGGAGGGTTGGCCCGCAATGAGCAGTTCTTC
TRBD2,.,TRBJ2-7,TRBV7-9,CASSDPSGTSGSRSYEQYF,TGTGCCAGCAGCGATCCATCCGGGACTAGCGGGAGTCGGTCCTACGAGCAGTACTTC
.,.,TRBJ2-5,TRBV6-1,CASSVRGFGETQYF,TGTGCCAGCAGTGTTAGGGGGTTTGGAGAGACCCAGTACTTC
TRBD1,.,TRBJ1-1,TRBV7-9,CASSPQGEAEAFF,TGTGCCAGCAGCCCCCAGGGGGAGGCTGAAGCTTTCTTT
.,.,TRBJ2-2,TRBV5-4,CASSFTVNTGELFF,TGTGCCAGCAGCTTCACGGTGAACACCGGGGAGCTGTTTTTT
TRBD1,few,TRBJ1-2,TRBV6-4,CASSPSTGGRYGYTF,TGTGCCAGCAGTCCCTCGACAGGGGGCCGGTATGGCTACACCTTC
.,.,TRBJ1-5,TRBV27,CASSSSGTSGLNQPQHF,TGTGCCAGCAGTTCAAGCGGGACGTCCGGACTCAATCAGCCCCAGCATTTT
.,.,TRBJ2-7,TRBV9,CASSVAAGSYEQYF,TGTGCCAGCAGCGTAGCTGCAGGGTCCTACGAGCAGTACTTC
.,once,TRBJ1-2,TRBV4-1,CASSQRTGGGISGYTF,TGCGCCAGCAGCCAACGTACGGGCGGAGGTATTTCTGGCTACACCTTC
TRBD2,.,TRBJ2-7,TRBV5-1,CASSSGLAGTYEQYF,TGCGCCAGCAGCTCTGGACTAGCGGGGACCTACGAGCAGTACTTC
TRBD1,many,TRBJ1-2,TRBV6-5,CASSRDRAPYGYTF,TGTGCCAGCAGTCGCGACAGGGCCCCCTATGGCTACACCTTC
TRBD2,.,TRBJ2-7,TRBV6-5,CASSSPDRGGYEQYF,TGTGCCAGCAGTTCCCCGGACCGGGGAGGGTACGAGCAGTACTTC
.,.,TRBJ2-3,TRBV28,CASSLNQGLHGTDTQYF,TGTGCCAGCAGTTTAAACCAGGGCCTCCACGGCACAGATACGCAGTATTTT
TRBD2,.,TRBJ2-3,TRBV7-2,CASSLGLAGGPDTQYF,TGTGCCAGCAGCTTAGGACTAGCGGGAGGGCCAGATACGCAGTATTTT
.,.,TRBJ2-7,TRBV5-1,CASSSSGGHGEQYF,TGCGCCAGCAGCTCAAGTGGGGGCCACGGCGAGCAGTACTTC
.,.,TRBJ1-1,TRBV6-5,CASRGGNTEAFF,TGTGCCAGCAGGGGGGGGAACACTGAAGCTTTCTTT
.,.,TRBJ2-3,TRBV7-2,CASSLIRTDTQYF,TGTGCCAGCAGCTTAATTCGGACAGATACGCAGTATTTT
.,.,TRBJ2-3,TRBV9,CASSVVAGWGTQYF,TGTGCCAGCAGCGTAGTCGCAGGGTGGGGTACGCAGTATTTT
.,.,TRBJ2-1,TRBV7-9,CASSPPRAGPNEQFF,TGTGCCAGCAGCCCACCCCGGGCGGGCCCCAATGAGCAGTTCTTC
.,.,TRBJ1-1,TRBV10-2,CASSQEGNTEAFF,TGCGCCAGCAGCCAGGAAGGGAACACTGAAGCTTTCTTT
.,.,TRBJ2-7,TRBV4-3,CASSQDLLGSYEQYF,TGCGCCAGCAGCCAAGACCTCCTCGGGAGCTACGAGCAGTACTTC
.,.,TRBJ1-2,TRBV6-5,CASGSSREGFYGYTF,TGTGCCAGCGGCAGCAGTCGTGAGGGCTTTTATGGCTACACCTTC
.,.,TRBJ2-1,TRBV4-1,CASSLEGTNSYNEQFF,TGCGCCAGCAGCCTAGAGGGCACCAACTCCTACAATGAGCAGTTCTTC
TRBD2,.,TRBJ2-2,TRBV5-1,CASSLVKTSGDTGELFF,TGCGCCAGCAGCTTGGTTAAGACTAGCGGGGACACCGGGGAGCTGTTTTTT
TRBD2,.,TRBJ2-7,TRBV18,CASSQPGLAGGIYEQYF,TGTGCCAGCTCACAACCGGGACTAGCGGGAGGCATCTACGAGCAGTACTTC
TRBD1,.,TRBJ1-1,TRBV15,CATSRPRTGFGAEAFF,TGTGCCACCAGCAGACCCCGGACAGGGTTTGGCGCTGAAGCTTTCTTT
.,.,TRBJ2-5,TRBV5-1,CASSSGQETQYF,TGCGCCAGCAGCTCGGGGCAAGAGACCCAGTACTTC